The clone carrying this TCR beta chain showed up just once. What it binds is not known. Germline V CDR1 and CDR2: MNHEY, SMNVEV (reference sequence). The V gene lost 5 bases and the J gene lost 0 bases, with 10 bases spanning the gap. The CDR3 totals 14 residues. Specified treatment: oral pan-JAK inhibitor, 5-10 mg twice daily. This entry is derived from a study of CD8+ T cells in alopecia areata. Study outcomes and limitations: Scalp clonality and expanded CD8+ clones among the top 100 showed significant decreases with tofacitinib. There were also resident alphabeta T cells of normal skin sequenced in scalp samples. It was less clear whether patients shared TCRs than it was in mice, possibly because of HLA.

The authors extracted RNA and reverse transcribed it into cDNA as the sequencing template. Only in-frame clones appear in the TCRdb table, and some are missing; sequencing was by immunoSEQ multiplex PCR. Of roughly 200,000 clones listed, around half are singletons. Sample: CD8+ T cells sorted from blood, taken at week 24, from a patient treated with tofacitinib. V and J are TRBV27 and TRBJ1-1; D possibly corresponds to TRBD1 (6 bases). The TCR comes from a human donor with alopecia areata. CDR3 in amino acids: CASSIGQMNTEAFF. The CDR3 DNA is TGTGCCAGCAGTATAGGACAGATGAACACTGAAGCTTTCTTT.